The clone carrying this TCR beta chain was counted a few times. TCRdb ran MiXCR on the RT-PCR reads and lists one entry per CDR3 protein. The sample shows a few hundred thousand distinct CDR3 sequences, about 11% of them seen only once. Unmatched junction bases numbered 12, after V lost 4 bases and J lost 0 bases. The CDR3 covers 19 residues. CDR1 and CDR2 (germline): LGHDT, YNNKEL (reference sequence). These data belong to a study of response to subunit inactivated influenza vaccine. Separately, the same data were catalogued under a study of T cells expressing NK-cell markers. That paper states: In generating TCR beta cDNA, 5'RACE template switching with UMIs was used. In several donors, dominant clonotypes made up about 25-65% of CD3+CD56-NKG2C+ cells.

Sequenced material: PBMCs from blood, taken on the day of vaccination. The receptor was derived from a middle-aged man who received an inactivated influenza vaccine. The chain carries TRBV3-1 and TRBJ2-4, with 10 positions matching TRBD2. CDR3 residues: CASSPPFLAGGLAKNIQYF. The CDR3 nucleotides are TGTGCCAGCAGCCCCCCCTTCTTAGCGGGAGGTCTAGCCAAAAACATTCAGTACTTC.